This T cell receptor beta chain was found in a study of T cells in Graves' hyperthyroidism and ophthalmopathy. CDR1 and CDR2 (germline): MDHEN, SYDVKM. Trimming removed 5 bases from V and 6 bases from J, with 15 bases in between. CDR3 length: 14 residues. The CDR3 regions of TCR beta were amplified from RNA transcripts. The TCR CDR3 was amplified in a first-round RT-PCR using the HTBI primer set. TCRdb recomputed calls from the multiplex PCR reads with MiXCR, one row per CDR3 protein. The sample shows about 380,000 distinct CDR3 sequences, 13% of them seen only once. The hyperthyroidism was newly diagnosed and had lasted under 2 months; the patients were aged 18 to 65. This clonotype was counted at least ten times. Its antigen remains unknown. Points from the study as a whole: Also found in blood were most expanded thyroid clonotypes above 0.001. A median 6.5 months before onset, the model predicted ophthalmopathy.

The sequencing input was blood. The V call is TRBV28, the J call TRBJ2-3; D is unresolved. This TCR derives from a man under 40 with Graves' hyperthyroidism that later progressed to Graves' ophthalmopathy. The CDR3 protein is CASSVSSATDTQYF. The CDR3 DNA follows: TGTGCCAGCAGTGTTTCTAGTGCAACGGATACGCAGTATTTT.